This is a list of T cell receptor beta chains from one sample in a study of technical replicates of blood from a handful of donors. The data were produced by immunoSEQ multiplex PCR, yet TCRdb's version contains in-frame clones alone and is incomplete. Here the sample spans tens of thousands of clones, approximately 86% being singletons. The sequencing sample was made of PBMCs. The source of these receptors is a human donor in good health. Some clones in this sample may be carry-over from other donors' samples. The CDR3 runs from the conserved cysteine through the conserved F or W. Each record gives: V gene, J gene, CDR3 protein.

>TRBV6-5|TRBJ2-7
CASSQTVPPYEQYF
>TRBV5-6|TRBJ1-1
CASSVRDRVMNTEAFF
>TRBV7-6|TRBJ2-2
CASSLRGGRGNTGELFF
>TRBV7-2|TRBJ1-6
CASSSRQLGNSPLHF
>TRBV5-1|TRBJ1-2
CASSLGSGQTHGYTF
>TRBV13|TRBJ2-7
CASSATGGDGRQYF
>TRBV6-5|TRBJ2-2
CASSYLLGRGELFF
>TRBV9|TRBJ2-7
CASSPLGGPNYEQYF
>TRBV2|TRBJ2-1
CASSKTEERFF
>TRBV6-1|TRBJ2-7
CASSAKSPSEQYF
>TRBV4-3|TRBJ1-1
CASSQGGQNTEAFF
>TRBV19|TRBJ1-2
CASLRDRDYGYTF
>TRBV27|TRBJ2-7
CASSLSGGGSYEQYF
>TRBV5-6|TRBJ1-2
CASSPRGYGYTF
>TRBV30|TRBJ1-5
CAWSNRDNQPQHF
>TRBV15|TRBJ1-6
CATGIDRDSPLHF
>TRBV5-1|TRBJ2-1
CASSPSGAYNEQFF
>TRBV18|TRBJ1-6
CASSPGQGGNSPLHF
>TRBV5-1|TRBJ2-2
CASSTPDRDTGELFF
>TRBV5-4|TRBJ2-7
CASSLGNLRGSYEQYF
>TRBV18|TRBJ1-2
CASSQDSSNYGYTF
>TRBV6-6|TRBJ1-1
CASSFLQGGRTEAFF
>TRBV29-1|TRBJ2-7
CSVGTSSHSYEQYF
>TRBV18|TRBJ2-5
CASSPPVAETQYF
>TRBV27|TRBJ1-2
CASSPLLGGTYGYTF
>TRBV2|TRBJ1-3
CASSSSGQGGNTIYF
>TRBV7-6|TRBJ1-4
CASSPGTGLIEKLFF